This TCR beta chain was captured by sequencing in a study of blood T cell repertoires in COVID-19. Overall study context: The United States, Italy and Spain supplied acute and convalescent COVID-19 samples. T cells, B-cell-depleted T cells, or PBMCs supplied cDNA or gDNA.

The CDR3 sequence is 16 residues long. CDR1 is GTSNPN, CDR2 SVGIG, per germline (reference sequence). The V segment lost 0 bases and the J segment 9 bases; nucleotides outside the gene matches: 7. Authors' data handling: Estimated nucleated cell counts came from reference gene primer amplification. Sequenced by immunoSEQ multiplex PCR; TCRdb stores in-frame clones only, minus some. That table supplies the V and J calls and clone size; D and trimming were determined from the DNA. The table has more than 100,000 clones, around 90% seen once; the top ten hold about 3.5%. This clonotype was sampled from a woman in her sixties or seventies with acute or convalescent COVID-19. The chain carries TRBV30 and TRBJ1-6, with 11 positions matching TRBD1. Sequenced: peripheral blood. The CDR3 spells CAWSVTGGQGGSPLHF. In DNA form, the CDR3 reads TGTGCCTGGAGTGTTACCGGGGGACAGGGGGGTTCACCCCTCCACTTT.